This passage covers 22 T cell receptor beta chains from one sample sequenced in a study of shared clonotypes between healthy human individuals. Assay: immunoSEQ multiplex PCR; the TCRdb copy retains only in-frame clones and omits some. The repertoire holds over 1.4 million clones, roughly 96% seen once, with approximately 1.1% in the top ten. The sample comprised naive CD4+ T cells sorted from blood. Sample subset: CD45RA+ positively selected. The source of these receptors is a young man in good health.

This sequence joins TRBV28 and TRBJ2-1; 14 bases map to TRBD2. V trimming: 6 bases; J trimming: 4 bases; junction bases outside the gene matches: 5. The germline gives CDR1 MDHEN, CDR2 SYDVKM. The CDR3 is 16 residues long. The chain's CDR3 is CASRGGLAGGYNEQFF. For the CDR3, the DNA is TGTGCCAGCAGGGGTGGACTAGCGGGGGGTTACAATGAGCAGTTCTTC.

The chain joins TRBV27 to TRBJ2-7; D possibly corresponds to TRBD2 (7 bases). Trimming cost V 3 bases and J 5 bases, with 20 bases left between them. Germline V CDR1 and CDR2: MNHEY, SMNVEV (reference sequence). CDR3 length: 16 amino acids. The DNA for the CDR3 is TGTGCCAGCAGTTTGGGGAGGGGGTTCGGGAACGACGAGCAGTACTTC. Its protein is CASSLGRGFGNDEQYF.

V is TRBV28 and J is TRBJ2-7; D gene unclear. The CDR3 totals 12 residues. The germline gives CDR1 MDHEN, CDR2 SYDVKM. V dropped 2 bases and J dropped 9 bases, with 11 bases sitting between them. CDR3 residues: CASSLEWQGQYF. CDR3 bases: TGTGCCAGCAGTTTAGAATGGCAAGGGCAGTACTTC.

The rearrangement joins TRBV19 to TRBJ1-1, with D tentatively TRBD1 (6 bases). Germline lookup yields CDR1 LNHDA and CDR2 SQIVND (reference sequence). This CDR3 contains 14 residues. Between the trimmed V and J ends, which lost 9 bases and 7 bases, there was a span of 21 bases. The DNA for the CDR3 is TGTGCCAGCACCGATTCGGGACAAAATCTTGAAGCTTTCTTT. The encoded protein is CASTDSGQNLEAFF.

This sequence joins TRBV5-1 and TRBJ2-7; D unclear. CDR3 length equals 15 residues. Trimming cost V 5 bases and J 5 bases, with 20 bases left between them. The germline V gene has CDR1 SGHRS and CDR2 YFSETQ. CDR3 in DNA: TGCGCCAGCAGTGAAGGGTTGGTTGGGCTTGACGAGCAGTACTTC. This encodes CASSEGLVGLDEQYF.

The V gene is TRBV6-5, the J gene TRBJ2-2; D is perhaps TRBD2 (5 bases). Germline CDR1 is MNHEY and CDR2 is SVGAGI. Trimming pared 2 bases from V and 8 bases from J, leaving 18 bases between. This CDR3 has 16 amino acids. The CDR3 DNA is TGTGCCAGCAGTTACGGGCTAGCAGCGAGGTGGGGGGAGCTGTTTTTT. Translating it yields CASSYGLAARWGELFF.

Notes on this clone: One junction end does not reproduce the germline sequence, and a read error may be involved. The chain joins TRBV25-1 to TRBJ2-4, with D possibly called TRBD1 or TRBD2 (5 bases each). The length of the CDR3 is 11 residues. Per germline, CDR1 MGHDK and CDR2 SYGVNS. The chain's CDR3 is CATSLGEIQYF. CDR3 bases: TGTGCCACCAGTCTAGGGGAGATTCAGTACTTC.

The chain is built from TRBV11-3 and TRBJ2-7; 10 bases are a match to TRBD2. The CDR3 totals 14 residues. The trim removed 3 bases at V and 2 bases at J, leaving 1 base unmatched. Looked up from germline, CDR1 is SGHNT and CDR2 is YENEEA. CDR3 protein: CASSFTSGTYEQYF. Here the CDR3 DNA reads TGTGCCAGCAGCTTCACTAGCGGGACCTACGAGCAGTACTTC.

The chain employs TRBV5-4 and TRBJ2-1, with 9 bases fitting TRBD2. Germline CDR1 reads SGHNT; CDR2 reads YYREEE (reference sequence). Trimming removed 1 base from V and 6 bases from J; junction bases left unmatched: 2. This CDR3 contains 14 residues. CDR3 DNA sequence: TGTGCCAGCAGCTTGAAACTAGCGGGCAATGAGCAGTTCTTC. This codes for CASSLKLAGNEQFF.

This chain connects TRBV5-5 to TRBJ1-1; D unresolved. Germline lookup yields CDR1 SGHKS and CDR2 YYEKEE (reference sequence). CDR3 length: 14 amino acids. V was pared by 4 bases and J by 4 bases, with 14 bases between. CDR3 region: CASSLGLSATEAFF. The DNA for the CDR3 is TGTGCCAGCAGCCTCGGGCTGTCGGCCACTGAAGCTTTCTTT.

The rearrangement links TRBV5-4 to TRBJ2-7; weak D call: TRBD2 (5 bases). CDR3 length equals 14 residues. With 4 bases removed from V and 0 bases from J, the gap between germline ends came to 11 bases. The germline V gene encodes CDR1 SGHNT and CDR2 YYREEE (reference sequence). The DNA for the CDR3 is TGTGCCAGCAGCAGCCTGGGGAGCTCCTACGAGCAGTACTTC. Residues: CASSSLGSSYEQYF.

The V gene is TRBV29-1, the J gene TRBJ2-7, with TRBD2 matching 8 bases. The CDR3 is made up of 12 amino acids. Germline CDR1 is SQVTM and CDR2 is ANQGSEA. With 5 bases clipped from V and 4 bases from J, the junction kept 4 bases outside the gene matches. CDR3 sequence (DNA): TGCAGCGTTTCCACGGGGGGGTACGAGCAGTACTTC. Amino acid sequence: CSVSTGGYEQYF.

This chain connects TRBV9 to TRBJ2-2; 9 bases agree with TRBD2. CDR1 and CDR2 (germline): SGDLS, YYNGEE. Trimming took 0 bases from V and 5 from J; bases not matched to a gene: 8. This CDR3 contains 17 residues. CDR3 in amino acids: CASSVAGASGITGELFF. The DNA of the CDR3 is TGTGCCAGCAGCGTAGCTGGGGCTAGCGGGATTACCGGGGAGCTGTTTTTT. The full variable domain, rest sourced from reference TRBV9 and TRBJ2-2, is DSGVTQTPKHLITATGQRVTLRCSPRSGDLSVYWYQQSLDQGLQFLIQYYNGEERAKGNILERFSAQQFPDLHSELNLSSLELGDSALYFCASSVAGASGITGELFFGEGSRLTVL.

J is TRBJ2-7 and V is TRBV5-6; D perhaps matches TRBD2 (6 bases). The CDR3 has 17 amino acids. Between the trimmed V and J ends, which lost 4 bases and 0 bases, there was a span of 20 bases. CDR1 SGHDT and CDR2 YYEEEE come from the germline V gene. In DNA form, the CDR3 reads TGTGCCAGCAGCCCGGGACGGGGGAAGTCTTACTCCTACGAGCAGTACTTC. Its protein is CASSPGRGKSYSYEQYF.

The V call is TRBV7-7, the J call TRBJ2-1, with 9 bases lining up with TRBD2. Germline values: CDR1 SSHAT, CDR2 FNYEAQ (reference sequence). V lost 2 bases, J lost 6 bases, and 8 bases stayed unmatched. This CDR3 is 16 amino acids long. The CDR3 sequence: CASSLSLAGVINEQFF. In DNA form, the CDR3 reads TGTGCCAGCAGCTTAAGCTTAGCGGGAGTCATCAATGAGCAGTTCTTC.

The chain joins TRBV5-4 to TRBJ2-1, with D possibly being TRBD1 (5 bases). V lost 4 bases to trimming and J lost 0 bases, with 14 bases between them. The V gene's germline CDR1 is SGHNT and CDR2 YYREEE (reference sequence). This CDR3 has 16 residues. CDR3 loop: CASSPARAYSYNEQFF. In DNA, the CDR3 is TGTGCCAGCAGCCCAGCCAGGGCATACTCCTACAATGAGCAGTTCTTC.

This chain links TRBV6-4 with TRBJ2-2; 11 bases align to TRBD2. CDR1 MRHNA and CDR2 SNTAGT come from the germline V gene. V dropped 4 bases and J dropped 1; count of bases not matched to a gene: 2. The CDR3 has 16 amino acids. The CDR3 is CASSATSGRNTGELFF. The DNA of the CDR3 is TGTGCCAGCAGTGCCACTAGCGGGAGGAACACCGGGGAGCTGTTTTTT.

The sample holds one count of this clone. This rearrangement joins TRBV6-6 to TRBJ1-5; the D gene is possibly TRBD1 (5 bases). Trimming shortened V by 6 bases and J by 5 bases, and 17 bases separated the two germline ends. CDR3 length equals 15 residues. Germline values: CDR1 MNHNY, CDR2 SVGAGI (reference sequence). The CDR3 loop is CASRTTTGVDQPQHF. In nucleotides, the CDR3 is TGTGCCAGCAGAACTACCACAGGAGTCGATCAGCCCCAGCATTTT.

This clone was found once. This chain joins TRBV5-4 and TRBJ2-7; weak D call: TRBD1 (6 bases). The V end lost 8 bases, the J end lost 0 bases, and 15 bases lay between the germline ends. The CDR3 sequence is 14 residues long. Germline V gene sequence: CDR1 SGHNT, CDR2 YYREEE (reference sequence). DNA for the CDR3: TGTGCCAGTTACCGGGACAAGAGCTCCTACGAGCAGTACTTC. It translates to CASYRDKSSYEQYF.

The chain uses TRBV25-1 and TRBJ1-1; no reliable D call. Deletions cut 4 bases from V and 0 bases from J, with 12 bases between. The CDR3 length is 15 residues. CDR1 is MGHDK, CDR2 SYGVNS, per germline. The CDR3 DNA reads as TGTGCCAGCAGTGCCGCTTTCGGGGTGAACACTGAAGCTTTCTTT. It translates to CASSAAFGVNTEAFF.

The chain links TRBV11-2 to TRBJ2-2; 8 bases fit TRBD1. This CDR3 contains 15 residues. The germline V gene has CDR1 SGHAT and CDR2 FQNNGV. V was clipped by 1 base and J by 6 bases; unmatched bases: 4. The CDR3 sequence is CASSLVSQGAGELFF. CDR3 nucleotide sequence: TGTGCCAGCAGCTTAGTGTCACAGGGGGCCGGGGAGCTGTTTTTT. The full variable domain, with the rest looked up from reference TRBV11-2 and TRBJ2-2, is EAGVAQSPRYKIIEKRQSVAFWCNPISGHATLYWYQQILGQGPKLLIQFQNNGVVDDSQLPKDRFSAERLKGVDSTLKIQPAKLEDSAVYLCASSLVSQGAGELFFGEGSRLTVL.

The CDR3 nucleotides are TGTGCCAGCAGCTTTTGGGACAGGGGGGGAGAAAAACTGTTTTTT. As protein: CASSFWDRGGEKLFF. V usage is TRBV5-6 and J usage is TRBJ1-4; TRBD1 agrees at 11 bases. This CDR3 is built from 15 residues. Germline CDR1 and CDR2: SGHDT and YYEEEE. The J segment lost 8 bases and the V segment lost 2 bases, leaving 5 bases of the junction unmatched.